This TCR beta chain is from a study of beta chain features in type 1 diabetes (dated by TCRdb to the late 2010s). Turning to the overall study: Mean age, gender distribution, total cell number and subset yield did not differ between patients and healthy donors. A total of roughly 98,000,000 sorted cells were examined across all samples, and a strong correlation was observed between cell number per subset and RNA yield. In the study, recently diagnosed type 1 diabetes patients and matched healthy donors were compared on the TCRB repertoires of their sorted circulating CD4+ T cell subsets. Regulatory and stem cell-like memory subsets were isolated from only 8 patients and about eight healthy donors, whereas naive and central memory subsets came from all 28 donors. Overall study results and their limits: The naive, central memory and regulatory TCRB repertoires appeared to resemble one another more closely among patients than among healthy donors. At VDJ recombination sites, patients with type 1 diabetes made fewer insertions and deleted more nucleotides, a pattern implying thymic rearrangement abnormalities. Because cDNA was sequenced instead of genomic DNA, activated cells with high expression could be over-represented, although the groups did not differ in activation or CD3 levels. Type 1 diabetes patients showed a moderate but significant shortening of TCRB CDR3 length in all four CD4+ subsets. PCR might favor shorter templates, but patient and control samples were amplified and corrected together, so any skew would affect both groups equally. HLA sub-analyses involved small numbers of individuals, so any influence of HLA type on TCRB rearrangement remained unresolved.

The germline V gene gives CDR1 as MNHEY and CDR2 as SVGAGI. Trimming removed 0 bases from V and 5 bases from J, leaving 13 bases between the germline ends. From cysteine to phenylalanine, the CDR3 is 15 amino acids long. Kept here is only the CDR3 DNA, which spans 45 bases and is read in frame from base 1. From each donor, a single peripheral blood sample of 90 to 150 mL on average was drawn into heparinised tubes. Naive, central memory, regulatory and stem cell-like memory CD4+ T cells were sorted on a BD FACSAria II using a panel including CD45RO, CCR7, CD25, CD127, CD95 and CD27. A purity above 95% was achieved for all sorted populations. PBMCs were isolated right away by Lymphoprep density gradient centrifugation and were stained directly, without culture. So that batch effects would be minimized, each experiment stained and sorted samples in pairs, pairing one healthy donor with one patient.

The sample holds a few counts of this clone. The specificity of this receptor is unknown. No much larger clonotype is one base removed from it; base qualities were not supplied. The entire amount of isolated RNA was reverse transcribed using the High Capacity cDNA Reverse Transcription Kit, so the sequenced TCRB transcripts were expressed ones. Naive, central memory and regulatory T cell samples underwent deep immunoSEQ sequencing, averaging around 3.6 million total reads per sample. Sorted cells were lysed in RLT buffer and RNA was extracted with DNase-treated RNeasy Micro or Mini kits, depending on cell number. Each cell subset was processed separately to prevent cross-contamination, with patient and healthy donor samples processed together. Using the immunoSEQ multiplex PCR, TCRB sequences were amplified from cDNA into 87-bp fragments spanning the CDR3 region. The amplicons were sequenced using the Illumina HiSeq platform. Per the source publication's procedure: PCR bias was computationally corrected using synthetic template baselines, reads within Hamming distance 2 were collapsed, and singletons that could not be merged were discarded. Reads were aligned to IMGT to assign V, D and J genes, CDR3 length, and insertions or deletions at six rearrangement sites. Within each subset, clonotype counts were normalized to sorted cell number, and only after that were true diversity and Gini coefficients computed with the tcR R package. The overlap coefficient, calculated on TCRB nucleotide sequences, was used to measure repertoire sharing. TCRdb holds this immuneACCESS table with in-frame rearrangements only. Some clones are missing; in checked studies, unresolved V genes explain under half, and the rest has no known cause. The V and J calls and the clone size are those of that table, but D and trimming were determined from the DNA. The sample table shows some 150,000 clones, and 8.5% to 10% are seen once. Roughly 0.7% of the sample goes to the ten largest clones.

The chain is made from TRBV6-5 and TRBJ1-1, with the identity of the D gene unclear. Sequences were obtained from central memory CD4+ T cells from blood. This sequence was found in a woman aged 25 to 39 with type 1 diabetes. CDR3 protein: CASSYSQVQDTEAFF. The DNA sequence reads TGTGCCAGCAGTTACTCGCAGGTTCAAGATACTGAAGCTTTCTTT.